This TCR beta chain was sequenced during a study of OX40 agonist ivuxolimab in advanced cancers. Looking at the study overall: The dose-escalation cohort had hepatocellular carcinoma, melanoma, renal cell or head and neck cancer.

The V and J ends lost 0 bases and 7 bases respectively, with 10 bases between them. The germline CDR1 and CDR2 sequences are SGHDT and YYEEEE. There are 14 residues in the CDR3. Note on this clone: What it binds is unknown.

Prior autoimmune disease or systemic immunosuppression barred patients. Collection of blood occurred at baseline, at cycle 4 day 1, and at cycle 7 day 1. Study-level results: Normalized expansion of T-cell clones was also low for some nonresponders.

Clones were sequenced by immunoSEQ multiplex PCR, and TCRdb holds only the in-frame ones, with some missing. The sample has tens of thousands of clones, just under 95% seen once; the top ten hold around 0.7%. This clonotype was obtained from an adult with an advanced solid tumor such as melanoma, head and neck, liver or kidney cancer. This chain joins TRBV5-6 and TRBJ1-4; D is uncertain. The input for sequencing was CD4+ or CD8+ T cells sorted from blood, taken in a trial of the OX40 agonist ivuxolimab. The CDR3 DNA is TGTGCCAGCAGCTTGGGGCTAGGGTTTGAAAAACTGTTTTTT. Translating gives CASSLGLGFEKLFF.